Listed here are 5 T cell receptor beta chains from one sample, sequenced in a study of metastatic and nonmetastatic thyroid tumors (dated by TCRdb to 2018 to 2021). Receptor libraries were prepared by PCR. The listed sequencing device is Illumina HiSeq 4000. TCRdb passed the public sequencing reads through fastp at Q25 and MiXCR, retaining productive beta sequences. Present in this sample are tens of thousands of clones, 13% of which were seen just once. Around 15% of the sample is taken by the ten largest. No patient had received any treatment before thyroid surgery. What was sequenced was blood. These receptor sequences come from a female donor with papillary thyroid cancer or a benign thyroid nodule (not recorded which). Some clones in this sample may be carry-over from other donors' samples.

This clone was seen at least ten times. The chain carries TRBV20-1 and TRBJ1-4; D remains unclear. CDR3 length equals 15 residues. Trimming pared 6 bases from V and 0 bases from J, leaving 14 bases between. In germline, CDR1 is DFQATT, CDR2 SNEGSKA (reference sequence). The CDR3 region is CSATVGWATNEKLFF. The CDR3 bases are TGCAGTGCCACGGTGGGTTGGGCAACTAATGAAAAACTGTTTTTT.

This clone is medium-sized (0.01 to 0.1%). The rearrangement links TRBV30 to TRBJ2-7, with a weak D call TRBD2 (5 bases). The V gene's germline CDR1 is GTSNPN and CDR2 SVGIG (reference sequence). The V gene lost 2 bases and the J gene lost 4 bases, with 15 bases spanning the gap. The CDR3 extends over 14 amino acids. The CDR3 DNA is TGTGCCTGGAGTCGAGCCAGCGGCGATTACGAGCAGTACTTC. It specifies CAWSRASGDYEQYF.

This clone was observed many times. The same CDR3 is also encoded by other DNA sequences in this sample. The chain links TRBV27 to TRBJ2-1; D call uncertain. This CDR3 is 16 amino acids long. V dropped 4 bases and J dropped 8 bases, with 21 bases sitting between them. Germline-derived CDR1 and CDR2 are MNHEY and SMNVEV (reference sequence). CDR3 bases: TGTGCCAGCAGTTCAATTCACAATCCACAGTCCGATGAGCAGTTCTTC. This translates into CASSSIHNPQSDEQFF.

This clone showed up many times. The genes are TRBV5-1 and TRBJ2-7, with D tentatively TRBD2 (5 bases). This CDR3 is built from 14 residues. Trimming removed 0 bases at V and 6 bases at J, with 13 bases between. CDR1 is SGHRS, CDR2 YFSETQ, per germline. This CDR3 reads CASSLAGLAFEQYF. CDR3 nucleotide sequence: TGCGCCAGCAGCTTGGCCGGGCTAGCTTTCGAGCAGTACTTC.

At least ten counts were recorded for this clone. Other DNA variants within this sample encode the same CDR3. V is TRBV20-1 and J is TRBJ2-1; no firm D call. Germline V gene lookup returns CDR1 DFQATT and CDR2 SNEGSKA (reference sequence). The CDR3 contains 12 residues. V lost 1 base and J 7 bases, leaving 8 bases between the germline ends. The CDR3 DNA sequence: TGCAGTGCTAGAGTCCGAGGAAATGAGCAGTTCTTC. Amino acids: CSARVRGNEQFF.